What follows are 21 T cell receptor beta chains derived from one specimen sequenced in a study of blood T cell repertoires in COVID-19. The data were produced by immunoSEQ multiplex PCR, yet TCRdb's version contains in-frame clones alone and is incomplete. The sample includes 40,000 or so clones, about nine tenths of them seen just once. What was sequenced was peripheral blood. Receptor source: a man in his fifties or sixties with active COVID-19.

The rearrangement uses TRBV6-5 and TRBJ2-3, with 8 bases aligning to TRBD2. Germline assignment: CDR1 MNHEY and CDR2 SVGAGI. The length of the CDR3 is 14 residues. With V trimmed by 5 bases and J by 1 base, 2 bases remained unmatched. In DNA, the CDR3 is TGTGCCAGCAGTATCGGGAGGGGCACAGATACGCAGTATTTT. This encodes CASSIGRGTDTQYF.

The V call is TRBV7-9, the J call TRBJ1-4; a weak D match, TRBD1 (5 bases). The CDR3 runs to 16 residues. The V end was cut by 1 base, the J end by 7 bases, with 16 bases between. Germline CDR1 and CDR2: SEHNR and FQNEAQ (reference sequence). The chain's CDR3 is CASSLGGGPLGEKLFF. The CDR3 DNA sequence: TGTGCCAGCAGCTTAGGGGGCGGACCCCTGGGTGAAAAACTGTTTTTT.

Comments on this clone: Other DNA sequences in this sample translate to the same CDR3. This chain uses TRBV30 with TRBJ2-3; tentative D call: TRBD1 (5 bases). From germline, CDR1 is GTSNPN and CDR2 SVGIG (reference sequence). The CDR3 contains 11 residues. With 2 bases removed from V and 5 bases from J, the gap between germline ends came to 5 bases. The CDR3 here is CAWSRGDTQYF. The CDR3 nucleotides read TGTGCCTGGAGTAGGGGAGATACGCAGTATTTT.

The J gene is TRBJ2-1, the V gene TRBV5-6; a weak D match, TRBD1 (5 bases). The CDR3 covers 15 residues. Germline assignment: CDR1 SGHDT and CDR2 YYEEEE. V was shortened by 2 bases and J by 5 bases, with 14 bases between the two germline ends. The CDR3 protein is CASSFGAPTHNEQFF. The CDR3 DNA follows: TGTGCCAGCAGCTTTGGGGCCCCCACCCACAATGAGCAGTTCTTC.

V is TRBV3-1 (or the pseudogene TRBV3-2) and J is TRBJ2-7; no clear D. V gave up 0 bases and J gave up 5 bases, with 11 bases separating them. The CDR3 totals 14 residues. Germline CDR1 LGHDT, CDR2 YNNKEL (reference sequence). The CDR3 here is CASSQDVRFNEQYF. Written as DNA, the CDR3 is TGTGCCAGCAGCCAAGATGTGCGTTTCAACGAGCAGTACTTC.

The chain uses TRBV3-1 (or the pseudogene TRBV3-2) and TRBJ2-3; 12 positions match TRBD2. Germline V gene lookup returns CDR1 LGHDT and CDR2 YNNKEL (reference sequence). After removal of 7 bases from V and 0 bases from J, the junction contained 2 bases not matched to a gene. The CDR3 has 15 residues. CDR3: CASTGLAGSTDTQYF. The DNA for the CDR3 is TGTGCCAGCACCGGACTAGCGGGGAGCACAGATACGCAGTATTTT.

The V call is TRBV27, the J call TRBJ1-4; 8 nucleotides match TRBD1. V was pared by 6 bases and J by 7 bases, with 7 bases of the junction left unmatched. Germline V gives CDR1 MNHEY, CDR2 SMNVEV (reference sequence). The CDR3 has 14 residues. The CDR3 DNA is TGTGCCAGCAGCCAGGGGGCGTTAGCTGAAAAACTGTTTTTT. Its translation: CASSQGALAEKLFF.

The chain joins TRBV2 to TRBJ2-3, with 7 bases lining up with TRBD1. The CDR3 is 14 amino acids. V lost 7 bases and J lost 2; bases outside the gene matches: 6. CDR1 and CDR2 (germline): SNHLY, FYNNEI. The chain's CDR3 is CASILDRDTDTQYF. CDR3 DNA: TGTGCCAGCATTTTAGACAGGGACACAGATACGCAGTATTTT.

V is TRBV19 and J is TRBJ1-4; D call uncertain. V shed 3 bases and J shed 0 bases, with 5 bases lying between them. The germline V gene has CDR1 LNHDA and CDR2 SQIVND (reference sequence). The CDR3 is 14 amino acids. The CDR3, as DNA: TGTGCCAGTAGTATTGAGGCAACTAATGAAAAACTGTTTTTT. This sequence encodes CASSIEATNEKLFF.

CDR3 loop: CASRGEGNTEAFF. CDR3 sequence (DNA): TGTGCCAGCAGGGGTGAGGGGAACACTGAAGCTTTCTTT. This chain links TRBV28 with TRBJ1-1, with unresolved D. V was trimmed by 6 bases and J by 1 base, leaving 9 bases between them. This CDR3 spans 13 amino acids. The germline V gene encodes CDR1 MDHEN and CDR2 SYDVKM.

The chain carries TRBV3-1 (or the pseudogene TRBV3-2) and TRBJ2-3, with 11 bases aligning to TRBD2. With V trimmed by 4 bases and J by 5 bases, 5 bases remained unmatched. The CDR3 covers 15 residues. The germline gives CDR1 LGHDT, CDR2 YNNKEL (reference sequence). Here the CDR3 reads CASSRSGRAIDTQYF. CDR3 coding DNA: TGTGCCAGCAGCCGTAGCGGGAGGGCTATAGATACGCAGTATTTT.

The chain couples TRBV9 to TRBJ2-4, with 7 bases aligning to TRBD1. CDR3 length: 14 amino acids. The germline CDR1 and CDR2 sequences are SGDLS and YYNGEE. The V gene end was trimmed by 4 bases and the J gene end by 8 bases; junction bases not matched to a gene: 9. CDR3 in DNA: TGTGCCAGCAGCCCGACAGGGTATATGGACATTCAGTACTTC. Protein product: CASSPTGYMDIQYF. Filled out from reference TRBV9 and TRBJ2-4, the complete variable domain reads DSGVTQTPKHLITATGQRVTLRCSPRSGDLSVYWYQQSLDQGLQFLIQYYNGEERAKGNILERFSAQQFPDLHSELNLSSLELGDSALYFCASSPTGYMDIQYFGAGTRLSVL.

The J gene is TRBJ2-5, the V gene TRBV18; 8 nucleotides agree with TRBD1. CDR1 is KGHSH and CDR2 is LQKENI in the germline V gene. This CDR3 comprises 15 residues. The J segment lost 3 bases and the V segment lost 1 base, leaving 4 bases of the junction unmatched. This chain's CDR3 is CASSPLSTGEETQYF. Here the CDR3 DNA reads TGTGCCAGCTCACCACTTTCGACAGGGGAAGAGACCCAGTACTTC.

The J gene is TRBJ1-1, the V gene TRBV7-9, with a tentative D call TRBD1 (6 bases). V dropped 6 bases and J dropped 1 base, with 12 bases sitting between them. The CDR3 is 14 amino acids. Germline CDR1 is SEHNR and CDR2 is FQNEAQ (reference sequence). The DNA of the CDR3 is TGTGCCAGCAGTGACCACAGGGAGAACACTGAAGCTTTCTTT. Its translation: CASSDHRENTEAFF.

In its sample, this clone ranks as medium-sized. CDR3 in amino acids: CASSSTSGDSYEQYF. CDR3 bases: TGTGCCAGCAGTTCGACTAGCGGAGACTCCTACGAGCAGTACTTC. This sequence joins TRBV2 and TRBJ2-7; 9 bases match TRBD2. The V and J ends lost 5 bases and 0 bases, in that order; junction bases with no gene match: 5. CDR1 SNHLY and CDR2 FYNNEI come from the germline V gene. The CDR3 spans 15 residues. The variable domain in full, with the rest retrieved from reference TRBV2 and TRBJ2-7, is EPEVTQTPSHQVTQMGQEVILRCVPISNHLYFYWYRQILGQKVEFLVSFYNNEISEKSEIFDDQFSVERPDGSNFTLKIRSTKLEDSAMYFCASSSTSGDSYEQYFGPGTRLTVT.

The V and J genes are TRBV7-9 and TRBJ2-1; 10 bases map to TRBD2. The CDR3 runs 15 residues. CDR1 is SEHNR, CDR2 FQNEAQ, per germline (reference sequence). The junction had 9 bases not matched to a gene; V was cut back by 5 bases and J by 8 bases. The CDR3 is CASSPVAGGSHEQFF. The CDR3 coding sequence is TGTGCCAGCAGCCCAGTAGCGGGAGGATCCCATGAGCAGTTCTTC.

The CDR3, as DNA: TGTGCCAGCAGTGCGGGAGGGTGGTCCTACGAGCAGTACTTC. Translating gives CASSAGGWSYEQYF. V is TRBV25-1 and J is TRBJ2-7; 8 nucleotides agree with TRBD2. CDR3 length: 14 residues. V trimming: 4 bases; J trimming: 1 base; junction bases outside the gene matches: 3. CDR1 and CDR2 from the germline V gene are MGHDK and SYGVNS.

The V and J genes are TRBV15 and TRBJ2-1, with 9 bases lining up with TRBD1. Germline values: CDR1 LNHNV, CDR2 YYDKDF (reference sequence). The CDR3 loop spans 18 amino acids. V was clipped by 0 bases and J by 4 bases; unmatched bases: 10. The CDR3 sequence is CATSRDLSDRGYYNEQFF. CDR3 coding DNA: TGTGCCACCAGCAGAGATCTTTCGGACAGGGGATATTACAATGAGCAGTTCTTC.

The rearrangement joins TRBV6-6 to TRBJ1-5; D possibly corresponds to TRBD1 (6 bases). Trimming stripped 4 bases from V and 4 bases from J, with 17 bases between. This CDR3 is built from 16 residues. CDR1 and CDR2 (germline): MNHNY, SVGAGI (reference sequence). The CDR3: CASSSRGGRQNQPQHF. CDR3 nucleotide sequence: TGTGCCAGCAGTTCGCGAGGGGGACGGCAGAATCAGCCCCAGCATTTT.

This clone has only a few counts. The V gene is TRBV30, the J gene TRBJ1-1; D ambiguous. Germline CDR1 reads GTSNPN; CDR2 reads SVGIG (reference sequence). V was clipped by 4 bases and J by 10 bases, with 13 bases between them. The CDR3 is 11 residues long. The DNA for the CDR3 is TGTGCCTGGACGGGAGAGCCGGGAGCTTTCTTT. Translated, it gives CAWTGEPGAFF.

V usage is TRBV5-6 and J usage is TRBJ2-5, with a possible D match to TRBD2 (5 bases). The CDR3 consists of 13 residues. Trimming shortened V by 4 bases and J by 4 bases, and 11 bases separated the two germline ends. Looked up from germline, CDR1 is SGHDT and CDR2 is YYEEEE. The CDR3 spells CASSPGIIETQYF. CDR3 nucleotides: TGTGCCAGCAGCCCCGGGATTATAGAGACCCAGTACTTC.